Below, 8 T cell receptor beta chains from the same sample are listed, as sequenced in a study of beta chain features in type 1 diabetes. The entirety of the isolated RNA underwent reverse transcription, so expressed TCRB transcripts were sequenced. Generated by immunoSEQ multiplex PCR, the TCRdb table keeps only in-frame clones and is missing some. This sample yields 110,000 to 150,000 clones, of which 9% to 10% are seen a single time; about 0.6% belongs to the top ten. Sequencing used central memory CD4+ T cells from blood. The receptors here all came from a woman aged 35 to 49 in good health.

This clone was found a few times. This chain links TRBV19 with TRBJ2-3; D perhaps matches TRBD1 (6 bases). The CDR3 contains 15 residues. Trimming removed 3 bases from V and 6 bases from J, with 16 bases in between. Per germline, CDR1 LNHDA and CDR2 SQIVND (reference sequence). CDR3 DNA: TGTGCCAGTAGTATGGGGACAAGAGGAGTGGATACGCAGTATTTT. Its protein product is CASSMGTRGVDTQYF.

This chain's CDR3 is CASSGRGRETQYF. DNA of the CDR3: TGTGCCAGCAGTGGGAGGGGGCGGGAGACCCAGTACTTC. This chain links TRBV2 with TRBJ2-5, with a weak D call TRBD1 (7 bases). CDR1 is SNHLY, CDR2 FYNNEI, per germline. The CDR3 consists of 13 residues. V was trimmed by 4 bases and J by 5 bases, leaving 11 bases between them.

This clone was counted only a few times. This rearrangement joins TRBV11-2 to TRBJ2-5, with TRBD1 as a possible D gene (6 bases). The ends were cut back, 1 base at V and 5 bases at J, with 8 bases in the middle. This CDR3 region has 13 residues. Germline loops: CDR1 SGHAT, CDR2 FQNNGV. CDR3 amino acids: CASSLVRGETQYF. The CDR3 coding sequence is TGTGCCAGCAGCTTAGTTAGGGGGGAGACCCAGTACTTC.

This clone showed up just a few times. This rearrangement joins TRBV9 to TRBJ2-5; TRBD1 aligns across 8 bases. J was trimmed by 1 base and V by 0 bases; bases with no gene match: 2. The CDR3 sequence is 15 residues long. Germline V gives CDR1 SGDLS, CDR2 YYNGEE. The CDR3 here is CASSVAGGRQETQYF. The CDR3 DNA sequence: TGTGCCAGCAGCGTAGCAGGGGGCCGCCAAGAGACCCAGTACTTC.

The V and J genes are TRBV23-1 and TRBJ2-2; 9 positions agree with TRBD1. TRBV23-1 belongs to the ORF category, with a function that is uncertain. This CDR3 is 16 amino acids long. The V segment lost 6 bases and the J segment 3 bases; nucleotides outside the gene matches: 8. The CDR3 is CASSQDGTGYTGELFF. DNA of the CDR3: TGCGCCAGCAGCCAAGATGGGACAGGGTACACCGGGGAGCTGTTTTTT.

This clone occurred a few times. The DNA of the CDR3 is TGTGCCAGCAGCCCCCGGGGGGCGAGCGGGGGGGCTAATGAGCAGTTCTTC. Residues: CASSPRGASGGANEQFF. This sequence joins TRBV7-8 and TRBJ2-1; 10 bases align to TRBD2. The ends lost 5 bases at V and 7 bases at J; junction bases unmatched: 14. This CDR3 is built from 17 residues. Germline CDR1 SGHVS, CDR2 FQNEAQ. Combining the CDR3 with reference TRBV7-8 and TRBJ2-1 gives the whole variable domain GAGVSQSPRYKVAKRGQDVALRCDPISGHVSLFWYQQALGQGPEFLTYFQNEAQLDKSGLPSDRFFAERPEGSVSTLKIQRTQQEDSAVYLCASSPRGASGGANEQFFGPGTRLTVL.

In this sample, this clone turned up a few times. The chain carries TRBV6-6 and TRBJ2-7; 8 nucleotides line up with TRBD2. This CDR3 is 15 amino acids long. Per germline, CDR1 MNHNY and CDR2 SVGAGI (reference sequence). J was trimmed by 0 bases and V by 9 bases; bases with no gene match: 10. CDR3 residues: CASSFSGAISYEQYF. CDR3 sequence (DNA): TGTGCCAGTTCTTTTAGCGGGGCGATCTCCTACGAGCAGTACTTC.

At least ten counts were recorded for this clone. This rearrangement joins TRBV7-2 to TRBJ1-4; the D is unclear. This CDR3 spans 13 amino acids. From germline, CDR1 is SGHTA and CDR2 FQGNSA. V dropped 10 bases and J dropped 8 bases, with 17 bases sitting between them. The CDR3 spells CATSPFLREKLFF. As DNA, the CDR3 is TGTGCCACCTCACCTTTTCTTCGGGAAAAACTGTTTTTT.